A single sample gave rise to the 32 T cell receptor beta chains below, sequenced in a study of cytomegalovirus exposure and HLA in healthy donors. Amplification used 60 Vbeta primers and 13 Jbeta primers. Repertoires were generated with immunoSEQ multiplex PCR, while TCRdb's copy carries only in-frame clones and drops some. In the table there are some 190,000 clones, roughly 75% of which are singletons. The sequenced sample was PBMCs. Every receptor here comes from a man younger than 40 in good health and CMV-seropositive.

In its sample, this clone was seen once. This chain uses TRBV12-5 with TRBJ1-2; TRBD1 agrees at 8 bases. Looked up from germline, CDR1 is LGHNT and CDR2 is FRNRAP. This CDR3 is 16 amino acids long. J lost 7 bases, V lost 2 bases, and 12 bases had no gene match. CDR3 sequence (DNA): TGTGCTAGTGGTTTGTGGGCAGGGGGCGTTAATTCTGGCTACACCTTC. This encodes CASGLWAGGVNSGYTF. The variable domain in full, completed from reference TRBV12-5 and TRBJ1-2, reads DARVTQTPRHKVTEMGQEVTMRCQPILGHNTVFWYRQTMMQGLELLAYFRNRAPLDDSGMPKDRFSAEMPDATLATLKIQPSEPRDSAVYFCASGLWAGGVNSGYTFGSGTRLTVV.

This clone was counted a few times. The V call is TRBV19, the J call TRBJ1-2; D unresolved. Germline loops: CDR1 LNHDA, CDR2 SQIVND (reference sequence). The CDR3 runs to 16 residues. Trimming removed 5 bases at V and 2 bases at J, with 18 bases between. The CDR3 spells CASSGEGLFGNYGYTF. The CDR3 DNA reads as TGTGCCAGTAGTGGGGAGGGTTTGTTTGGAAACTATGGCTACACCTTC.

V and J are TRBV30 and TRBJ1-1, with 9 positions matching TRBD1. The trim removed 4 bases at V and 4 bases at J, leaving 13 bases unmatched. Germline V gene lookup returns CDR1 GTSNPN and CDR2 SVGIG (reference sequence). This CDR3 has 16 amino acids. CDR3 loop: CAWNRDRVWAGTEAFF. CDR3 bases: TGTGCCTGGAACCGGGACAGGGTATGGGCTGGCACTGAAGCTTTCTTT. The full variable domain, in which reference TRBV30 and TRBJ1-1 provide the parts outside the CDR3, is SQTIHQWPATLVQPVGSPLSLECTVEGTSNPNLYWYRQAAGRGLQLLFYSVGIGQISSEVPQNLSASRPQDRQFILSSKKLLLSDSGFYLCAWNRDRVWAGTEAFFGQGTRLTVV.

The chain joins TRBV7-8 to TRBJ2-5; D is possibly TRBD1 (6 bases). CDR3 length equals 13 residues. Germline loops: CDR1 SGHVS, CDR2 FQNEAQ. V was trimmed by 1 base and J by 4 bases, leaving 7 bases between them. In nucleotides, the CDR3 is TGTGCCAGCAGCTTAGACAGGGTAGAGACCCAGTACTTC. Protein product: CASSLDRVETQYF.

The rearrangement uses TRBV2 and TRBJ1-1, with no clear D. This CDR3 has 12 residues. The germline V gene has CDR1 SNHLY and CDR2 FYNNEI. Trimming took off 4 bases at V and 10 bases at J, with 13 bases between the two ends. The CDR3 reads CASSGGRTVAFF. In DNA form, the CDR3 reads TGTGCCAGCAGTGGCGGCCGCACGGTAGCTTTCTTT.

The chain couples TRBV7-9 to TRBJ1-4, with a tentative D call TRBD1 (6 bases). Trimming removed 5 bases from V and 8 bases from J, with 18 bases in between. Germline-derived CDR1 and CDR2 are SEHNR and FQNEAQ (reference sequence). The CDR3 is made up of 15 amino acids. The CDR3 sequence is CASSRGGGQSEKLFF. CDR3 nucleotides: TGTGCCAGCAGCCGCGGGGGAGGACAGTCGGAAAAACTGTTTTTT.

The genes are TRBV30 and TRBJ2-5; 10 bases line up with TRBD2. The CDR3 contains 15 residues. Germline V gene sequence: CDR1 GTSNPN, CDR2 SVGIG (reference sequence). Trimming removed 5 bases from V and 1 base from J; junction bases left unmatched: 7. The CDR3 bases are TGTGCCTGGGGTTCAGCGGGGGGGCCCCAAGAGACCCAGTACTTC. Protein: CAWGSAGGPQETQYF.

This chain links TRBV6-5 with TRBJ1-3; D gene ambiguous. V lost 0 bases and J 0 bases, leaving 9 bases between the germline ends. CDR1 is MNHEY and CDR2 is SVGAGI in the germline V gene. The CDR3 extends over 16 amino acids. CDR3 protein: CASSYSISDSGNTIYF. CDR3 DNA sequence: TGTGCCAGCAGTTACTCAATCAGCGACTCTGGAAACACCATATATTTT.

This chain uses TRBV6-6 with TRBJ1-1; possible D gene TRBD1, 6 bases. Germline loops: CDR1 MNHNY, CDR2 SVGAGI (reference sequence). V shed 7 bases and J shed 4 bases, with 19 bases lying between them. This CDR3 has 15 amino acids. The CDR3 DNA is TGTGCCAGCACCCTCGGGGGGCGCGGGAGCACTGAAGCTTTCTTT. It yields the protein CASTLGGRGSTEAFF.

This clone was seen only a few times. V gene TRBV5-1 combines with J gene TRBJ1-1, with D tentatively TRBD1 (5 bases). The CDR3 runs to 15 residues. V was shortened by 0 bases and J by 3 bases, with 12 bases between the two germline ends. Germline CDR1 SGHRS, CDR2 YFSETQ. The CDR3 DNA reads as TGCGCCAGCAGCTTGGCCGGGGGGTACTACACTGAAGCTTTCTTT. Protein: CASSLAGGYYTEAFF.

This clone was seen more than once but under ten times. The chain couples TRBV19 to TRBJ2-5; 13 bases fit TRBD2. Looked up from germline, CDR1 is LNHDA and CDR2 is SQIVND (reference sequence). This CDR3 region has 16 residues. Unmatched junction bases numbered 9, after V lost 6 bases and J lost 5 bases. The CDR3 DNA sequence: TGTGCCAGTAGCGAGACTAGCGGGAGGTCCACGGAGACCCAGTACTTC. This codes for CASSETSGRSTETQYF.

The chain is built from TRBV19 and TRBJ2-5; 7 bases match TRBD1. The J segment lost 6 bases and the V segment lost 6 bases, leaving 7 bases of the junction unmatched. The CDR3 loop spans 13 amino acids. CDR1 and CDR2 (germline): LNHDA, SQIVND (reference sequence). CDR3 loop: CASSPGGQQTQYF. CDR3 coding DNA: TGTGCCAGTAGCCCAGGGGGTCAACAGACCCAGTACTTC.

Remarks on this clone: One end of the junction does not line up with germline, which may come from a read error. This chain uses TRBV7-9 with TRBJ2-7, with D possibly TRBD1 on 6 matching bases. The length of the CDR3 is 13 residues. The germline gives CDR1 SEHNR, CDR2 FQNEAQ (reference sequence). DNA for the CDR3: TGTTCCAGCAGCACCCGACAGGTCTACGAGCAGTACTTC. It codes for CSSSTRQVYEQYF.

V usage is TRBV7-8 and J usage is TRBJ1-1; D uncertain. Trimming took 2 bases from V and 2 from J, leaving 21 bases between them. This CDR3 is built from 18 residues. Germline V CDR1 and CDR2: SGHVS, FQNEAQ. CDR3 DNA sequence: TGTGCCAGCAGCTTAAAGGAGGTAGGAGCTTACGGAAACACTGAAGCTTTCTTT. Protein product: CASSLKEVGAYGNTEAFF.

This clone showed up just a few times. The V gene is TRBV11-2, the J gene TRBJ1-3, with a tentative D call TRBD1 (6 bases). Germline CDR1 reads SGHAT; CDR2 reads FQNNGV. The CDR3 is made up of 18 amino acids. With 4 bases removed from V and 0 bases from J, the gap between germline ends came to 19 bases. The CDR3 DNA reads TGTGCCAGCAGCTACGGACAGTCTTCGTGGGGCTCTGGAAACACCATATATTTT. Translating it yields CASSYGQSSWGSGNTIYF. Filled out from reference TRBV11-2 and TRBJ1-3, the complete variable domain reads EAGVAQSPRYKIIEKRQSVAFWCNPISGHATLYWYQQILGQGPKLLIQFQNNGVVDDSQLPKDRFSAERLKGVDSTLKIQPAKLEDSAVYLCASSYGQSSWGSGNTIYFGEGSWLTVV.

The chain couples TRBV6-5 to TRBJ1-6; D remains unclear. V lost 7 bases and J lost 8, with 18 bases in between. The CDR3 consists of 15 residues. Germline-derived CDR1 and CDR2 are MNHEY and SVGAGI. The DNA for the CDR3 is TGTGCCAGCACTAAGTCCCAAGCCGTGTATTCACCCCTCCACTTT. Translation: CASTKSQAVYSPLHF.

Only a few counts were recorded for this clone. The J gene is TRBJ2-5, the V gene TRBV5-1; D is unresolved. The J call may not be correct, given that the DNA end is closer to TRBJ2-7. Germline V gene lookup returns CDR1 SGHRS and CDR2 YFSETQ. The CDR3 consists of 13 residues. In nucleotides, the CDR3 is TGCGCCAGCAGCCCCCTTTTCCACTACGAGCAGTACTTC. Translated, it gives CASSPLFHYEQYF.

J is TRBJ1-5 and V is TRBV4-2; TRBD1 is a possible D gene (5 bases). V lost 0 bases and J lost 7, with 13 bases in between. This CDR3 region has 15 residues. Germline-derived CDR1 and CDR2 are LGHNA and YNFKEQ. The CDR3 is CASSQDRAGRQPQHF. For the CDR3, the DNA is TGTGCCAGCAGCCAAGATAGGGCAGGGCGCCAGCCCCAGCATTTT.

This clone has a single count. CDR3 protein: CASSHRGRVRQSYNEQFF. The CDR3 DNA sequence: TGCGCCAGCAGCCACCGGGGAAGGGTCCGGCAGTCCTACAATGAGCAGTTCTTC. The chain combines TRBV4-1 with TRBJ2-1; weak D call: TRBD2 (5 bases). The germline V gene encodes CDR1 MGHRA and CDR2 YSYEKL. The V and J ends lost 3 bases and 1 base respectively, with 19 bases between them. The CDR3 is 18 amino acids.

The chain is built from TRBV4-3 and TRBJ1-3, with 10 bases aligning to TRBD1. Looked up from germline, CDR1 is LGHNA and CDR2 is YSLEER. CDR3 length: 17 amino acids. After removal of 0 bases from V and 2 bases from J, the junction contained 4 bases not matched to a gene. CDR3 nucleotide sequence: TGCGCCAGCAGCCAAGATCCCGACAGGGGGCCTGGAAACACCATATATTTT. It is translated as CASSQDPDRGPGNTIYF.

The genes are TRBV5-1 and TRBJ2-5; 8 bases agree with TRBD1. This CDR3 has 15 amino acids. Losses at the gene ends were 2 bases for V and 5 bases for J; bases not matched to a gene: 8. Germline CDR1 is SGHRS and CDR2 is YFSETQ. Here the CDR3 reads CASSLTTGVGETQYF. CDR3 coding DNA: TGCGCCAGCAGCTTAACGACAGGGGTTGGCGAGACCCAGTACTTC.

The rearrangement uses TRBV4-3 and TRBJ1-2, with a weak D call TRBD1 (6 bases). This CDR3 contains 13 residues. Germline loops: CDR1 LGHNA, CDR2 YSLEER. V was shortened by 0 bases and J by 8 bases, with 10 bases between the two germline ends. DNA for the CDR3: TGCGCCAGCAGCCAAGATCGGGGGGGCGGCTACACCTTC. It encodes CASSQDRGGGYTF.

This sequence joins TRBV5-6 and TRBJ2-3, with 7 bases identical to TRBD1. Germline loops: CDR1 SGHDT, CDR2 YYEEEE. The CDR3 is 15 residues long. Trimming took 0 bases from V and 5 from J; bases not matched to a gene: 6. The CDR3 reads CASSLEGGAVDTQYF. DNA for the CDR3: TGTGCCAGCAGCTTGGAAGGGGGCGCAGTAGATACGCAGTATTTT.

This clone was seen only once. This chain connects TRBV7-9 to TRBJ2-1; TRBD1 is a possible D gene (6 bases). Between the trimmed V and J ends, which lost 5 bases and 4 bases, there was a span of 12 bases. From germline, CDR1 is SEHNR and CDR2 FQNEAQ (reference sequence). The CDR3 is made up of 14 amino acids. The CDR3 protein is CASSPGTIYNEQFF. The DNA of the CDR3 is TGTGCCAGCAGCCCCGGGACAATTTACAATGAGCAGTTCTTC.

The V call is TRBV5-1, the J call TRBJ2-5, with 11 bases fitting TRBD2. The length of the CDR3 is 17 residues. The germline V gene encodes CDR1 SGHRS and CDR2 YFSETQ. V shed 1 base and J 4 bases; nucleotides not matched to a gene: 9. CDR3 sequence (DNA): TGCGCCAGCAGCTTGCGGACACTAGCGGGAGCAGGAGAGACCCAGTACTTC. Its translation is CASSLRTLAGAGETQYF.

The chain carries TRBV5-6 and TRBJ2-1, with D possibly TRBD2 on 5 matching bases. The CDR3 totals 15 residues. V was trimmed by 2 bases and J by 1 base, leaving 10 bases between them. The germline V gene encodes CDR1 SGHDT and CDR2 YYEEEE. CDR3 region: CASSLIQRSYNEQFF. As DNA, the CDR3 is TGTGCCAGCAGCTTAATTCAGCGGTCCTACAATGAGCAGTTCTTC.

The J gene is TRBJ1-1, the V gene TRBV5-6, with TRBD1 matching over 7 bases. Trimming took 3 bases from V and 1 from J; bases not matched to a gene: 6. The CDR3 is made up of 15 amino acids. Germline V gene sequence: CDR1 SGHDT, CDR2 YYEEEE. CDR3: CASSWPDRTNTEAFF. DNA of the CDR3: TGTGCCAGCAGCTGGCCGGACAGGACGAACACTGAAGCTTTCTTT.

The chain carries TRBV18 and TRBJ2-7; 10 nucleotides line up with TRBD1. The CDR3 covers 15 residues. Trimming at V came to 6 bases and at J to 5 bases, leaving 10 bases not matched to a gene. Germline CDR1 reads KGHSH; CDR2 reads LQKENI. Here the CDR3 DNA reads TGTGCCAGCTCTACCGGGGGGACAGGGGCCGACGAGCAGTACTTC. It specifies CASSTGGTGADEQYF.

The chain couples TRBV2 to TRBJ2-5, with a tentative D call TRBD1 (5 bases). CDR3 length: 15 residues. V lost 3 bases and J 5 bases, leaving 16 bases between the germline ends. Germline CDR1 reads SNHLY; CDR2 reads FYNNEI. Written as DNA, the CDR3 is TGTGCCAGCAGTGAGCCCCCTAGGGGTTGGGAGACCCAGTACTTC. Translating it yields CASSEPPRGWETQYF.

The chain links TRBV25-1 to TRBJ2-6, with TRBD2 identical over 7 bases. V shed 7 bases and J 4 bases; nucleotides not matched to a gene: 4. CDR1 is MGHDK, CDR2 SYGVNS, per germline. CDR3 size: 14 residues. The chain's CDR3 is CASMGGLGANVLTF. DNA of the CDR3: TGTGCCAGCATGGGAGGGCTGGGGGCCAACGTCCTGACTTTC. The full variable domain, its missing parts supplied by reference TRBV25-1 and TRBJ2-6, is EADIYQTPRYLVIGTGKKITLECSQTMGHDKMYWYQQDPGMELHLIHYSYGVNSTEKGDLSSESTVSRIRTEHFPLTLESARPSHTSQYLCASMGGLGANVLTFGAGSRLTVL.

With respect to this clone: Other DNA sequences in this specimen translate into the identical CDR3. This rearrangement joins TRBV10-3 to TRBJ2-1, with a possible D match to TRBD2 (6 bases). This CDR3 contains 15 residues. Deletions cut 4 bases from V and 3 bases from J, with 13 bases between. Germline V lookup: CDR1 ENHRY, CDR2 SYGVKD. Written as DNA, the CDR3 is TGTGCCATCAGTGGGGACTCTCGAGGCTACAATGAGCAGTTCTTC. Translating gives CAISGDSRGYNEQFF.

The J gene is TRBJ1-1, the V gene TRBV5-4; TRBD1 is a possible D gene (6 bases). The CDR3 extends over 14 amino acids. The V end was cut by 2 bases, the J end by 2 bases, with 10 bases between. CDR1 and CDR2 (germline): SGHNT, YYREEE (reference sequence). Here the CDR3 reads CASSFRGGNTEAFF. CDR3 nucleotides: TGTGCCAGCAGCTTTAGGGGGGGAAACACTGAAGCTTTCTTT.